This TCR beta chain originates from a study of post-analysis software for immune sequencing data. About the research overall: Patients had relapsing-remitting, secondary progressive or progressive-relapsing multiple sclerosis; some lacked subtype. Points from the study as a whole: Among multiple sclerosis patients, normalized Chao1 diversity was significantly below that of controls. Pronounced co-clustering by F measure was evident among identically batched samples.

This clonotype has more than one count but fewer than ten. Its target is unknown. Included in the TCR beta cDNA libraries were unique molecular identifiers. T cells numbering about 0.85 to 11 million gave rise to about 490,000 cDNA molecules. TCRdb used MiXCR to reprocess the PCR reads, holding one entry per CDR3 protein. The sample includes hundreds of thousands of distinct CDR3 sequences, approximately 59% of them seen just once. This sequence originates from a girl aged 2 to 10 with multiple sclerosis. Sequenced: blood.

CDR3 amino acids: CASSARGMAGTETQYF. Written as DNA, the CDR3 is TGTGCCAGCAGTGCCCGCGGAATGGCAGGGACAGAGACCCAGTACTTC. The rearrangement uses TRBV12-3 or TRBV12-4 and TRBJ2-5; D is perhaps TRBD1 or TRBD2 (5 bases each). The V gene lost 5 bases and the J gene lost 4 bases, with 20 bases spanning the gap. This CDR3 has 16 residues.